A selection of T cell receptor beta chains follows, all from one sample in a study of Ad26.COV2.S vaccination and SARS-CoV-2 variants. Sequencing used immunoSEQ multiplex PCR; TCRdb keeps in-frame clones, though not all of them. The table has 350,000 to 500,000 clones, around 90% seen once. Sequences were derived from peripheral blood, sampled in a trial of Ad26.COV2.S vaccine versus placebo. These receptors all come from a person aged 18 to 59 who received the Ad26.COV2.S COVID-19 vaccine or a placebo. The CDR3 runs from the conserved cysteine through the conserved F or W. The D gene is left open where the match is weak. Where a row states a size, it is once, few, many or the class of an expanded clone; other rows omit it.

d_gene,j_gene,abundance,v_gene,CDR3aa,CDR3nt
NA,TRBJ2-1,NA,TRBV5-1,CASSLDGYEQFF,TGCGCCAGCAGCTTGGACGGGTATGAGCAGTTCTTC
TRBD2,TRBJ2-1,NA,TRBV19,CASSSTGLASEQFF,TGTGCCAGTAGTTCCACGGGACTAGCTTCTGAGCAGTTCTTC
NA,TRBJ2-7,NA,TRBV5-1,CASSLAGRGNKQYF,TGCGCCAGCAGCTTGGCCGGAAGGGGGAATAAGCAGTACTTC
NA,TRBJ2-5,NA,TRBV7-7,CASSLGGEETQYF,TGTGCCAGCAGCTTAGGGGGTGAGGAGACCCAGTACTTC
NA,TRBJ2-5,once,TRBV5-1,CASSLGFQETQYF,TGCGCCAGCAGCTTGGGCTTCCAAGAGACCCAGTACTTC
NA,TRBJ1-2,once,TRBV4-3,CASSQDGQGTRGYTF,TGCGCCAGCAGCCAAGATGGGCAGGGAACGAGGGGCTACACCTTC
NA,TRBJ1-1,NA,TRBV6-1,CASSEGQEITEAFF,TGTGCCAGCAGTGAAGGTCAGGAGATCACTGAAGCTTTCTTT
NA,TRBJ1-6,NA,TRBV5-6,CASSLTAGGLVHF,TGTGCCAGCAGCCTGACGGCCGGGGGACTAGTCCACTTT
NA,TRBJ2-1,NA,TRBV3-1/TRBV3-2,CASSQGRGNEQFF,TGTGCCAGCAGCCAAGGTAGAGGCAATGAGCAGTTCTTC
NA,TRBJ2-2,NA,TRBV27,CASSFLGEKNTGELFF,TGTGCCAGCAGTTTTCTTGGCGAAAAGAACACCGGGGAGCTGTTTTTT
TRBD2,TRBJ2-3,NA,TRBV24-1,CATSGPSGKSTDTQYF,TGTGCCACCAGTGGTCCTAGCGGGAAAAGCACAGATACGCAGTATTTT
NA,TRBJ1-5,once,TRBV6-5,CASSSREGGNQPQHF,TGTGCCAGCAGCAGTAGAGAGGGGGGCAATCAGCCCCAGCATTTT
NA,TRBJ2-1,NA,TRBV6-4,CASSDSLARNEQFF,TGTGCCAGCAGTGACTCGCTAGCCAGGAATGAGCAGTTCTTC
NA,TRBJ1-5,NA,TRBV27,CASSFQVYQPQHF,TGTGCCAGCAGTTTCCAGGTTTATCAGCCCCAGCATTTT
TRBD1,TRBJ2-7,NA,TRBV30,CAWSAQGAGEQYF,TGTGCCTGGAGCGCTCAGGGGGCAGGCGAGCAGTACTTC
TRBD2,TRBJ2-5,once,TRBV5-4,CASSLPGLAGGRETQYF,TGTGCCAGCAGCTTACCGGGACTAGCGGGAGGCCGGGAGACCCAGTACTTC
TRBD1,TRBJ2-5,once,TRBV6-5,CASSPDRVREETQYF,TGTGCCAGCAGCCCCGACAGGGTCAGAGAAGAGACCCAGTACTTC
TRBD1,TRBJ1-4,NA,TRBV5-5,CASSAGGADEKLFF,TGTGCCAGCAGCGCAGGGGGCGCCGATGAAAAACTGTTTTTT
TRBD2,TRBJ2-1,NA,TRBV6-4,CASSTSGGNEQFF,TGTGCCAGTTCTACTAGCGGGGGTAATGAGCAGTTCTTC